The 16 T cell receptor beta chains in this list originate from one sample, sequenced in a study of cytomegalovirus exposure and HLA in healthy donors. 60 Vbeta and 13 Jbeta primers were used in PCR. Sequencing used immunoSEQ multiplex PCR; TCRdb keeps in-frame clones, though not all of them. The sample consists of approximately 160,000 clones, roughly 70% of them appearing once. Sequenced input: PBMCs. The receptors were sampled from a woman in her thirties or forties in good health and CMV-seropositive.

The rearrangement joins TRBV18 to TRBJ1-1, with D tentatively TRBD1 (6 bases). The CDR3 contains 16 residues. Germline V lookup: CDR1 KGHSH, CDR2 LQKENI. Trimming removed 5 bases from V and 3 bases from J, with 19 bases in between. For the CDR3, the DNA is TGTGCCAGCTCAACTGACAGGTCCCCCTGGGACACTGAAGCTTTCTTT. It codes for CASSTDRSPWDTEAFF.

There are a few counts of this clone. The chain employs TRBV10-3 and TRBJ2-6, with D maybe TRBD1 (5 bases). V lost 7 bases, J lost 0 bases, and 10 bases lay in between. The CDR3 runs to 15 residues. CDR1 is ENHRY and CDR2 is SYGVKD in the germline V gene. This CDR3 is CAIKDQGSGANVLTF. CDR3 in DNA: TGTGCCATCAAGGACCAGGGCTCTGGGGCCAACGTCCTGACTTTC.

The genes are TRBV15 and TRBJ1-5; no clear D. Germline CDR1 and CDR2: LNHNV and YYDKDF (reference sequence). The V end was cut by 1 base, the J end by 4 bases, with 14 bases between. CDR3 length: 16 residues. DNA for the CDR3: TGTGCCACCAGCAGAGGAGTGGAGGGTGGGAATCAGCCCCAGCATTTT. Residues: CATSRGVEGGNQPQHF. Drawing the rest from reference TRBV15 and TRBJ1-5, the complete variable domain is DAMVIQNPRYQVTQFGKPVTLSCSQTLNHNVMYWYQQKSSQAPKLLFHYYDKDFNNEADTPDNFQSRRPNTSFCFLDIRSPGLGDTAMYLCATSRGVEGGNQPQHFGDGTRLSIL.

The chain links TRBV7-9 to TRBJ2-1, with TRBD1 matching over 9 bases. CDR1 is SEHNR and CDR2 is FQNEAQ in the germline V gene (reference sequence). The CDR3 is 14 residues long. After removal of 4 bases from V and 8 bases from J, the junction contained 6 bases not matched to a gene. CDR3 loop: CASSSTTGGYEQFF. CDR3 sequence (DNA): TGTGCCAGCAGCTCCACAACAGGGGGCTATGAGCAGTTCTTC.

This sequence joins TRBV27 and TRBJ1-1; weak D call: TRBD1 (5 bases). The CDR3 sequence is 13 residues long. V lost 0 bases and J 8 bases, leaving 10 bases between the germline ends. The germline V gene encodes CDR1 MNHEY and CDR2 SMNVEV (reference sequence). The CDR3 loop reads CASSLSWGSEAFF. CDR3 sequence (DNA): TGTGCCAGCAGTTTATCTTGGGGCTCCGAAGCTTTCTTT.

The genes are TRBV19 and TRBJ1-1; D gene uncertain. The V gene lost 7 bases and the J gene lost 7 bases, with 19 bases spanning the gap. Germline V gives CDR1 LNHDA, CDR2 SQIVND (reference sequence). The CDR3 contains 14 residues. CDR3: CASIPEPRRSEAFF. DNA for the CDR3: TGTGCCAGTATTCCAGAACCGAGGAGGAGTGAAGCTTTCTTT.

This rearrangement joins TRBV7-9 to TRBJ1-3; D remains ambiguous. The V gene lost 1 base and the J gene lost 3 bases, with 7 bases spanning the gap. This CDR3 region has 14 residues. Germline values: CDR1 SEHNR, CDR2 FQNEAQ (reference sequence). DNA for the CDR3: TGTGCCAGCAGCTTAGTGGCAGTTGGAAACACCATATATTTT. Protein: CASSLVAVGNTIYF.

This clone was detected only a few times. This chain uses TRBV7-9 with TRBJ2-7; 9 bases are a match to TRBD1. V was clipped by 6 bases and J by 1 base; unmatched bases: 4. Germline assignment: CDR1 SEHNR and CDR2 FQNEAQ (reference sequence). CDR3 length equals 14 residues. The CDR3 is CASRPTGGSYEQYF. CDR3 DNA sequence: TGTGCCAGCAGACCGACAGGGGGTTCCTACGAGCAGTACTTC.

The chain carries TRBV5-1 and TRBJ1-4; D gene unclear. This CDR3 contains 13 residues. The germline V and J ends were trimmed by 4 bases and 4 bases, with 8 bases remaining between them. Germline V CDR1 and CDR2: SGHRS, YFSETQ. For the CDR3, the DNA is TGCGCCAGCAGCCCAAAAATTAATGAAAAACTGTTTTTT. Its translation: CASSPKINEKLFF.

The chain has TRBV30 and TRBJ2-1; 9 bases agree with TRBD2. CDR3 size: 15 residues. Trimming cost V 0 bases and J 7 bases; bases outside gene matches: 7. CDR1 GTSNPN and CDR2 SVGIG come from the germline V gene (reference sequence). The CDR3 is CAWSVYLAGDNEQFF. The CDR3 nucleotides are TGTGCCTGGAGTGTGTACTTAGCGGGAGATAATGAGCAGTTCTTC.

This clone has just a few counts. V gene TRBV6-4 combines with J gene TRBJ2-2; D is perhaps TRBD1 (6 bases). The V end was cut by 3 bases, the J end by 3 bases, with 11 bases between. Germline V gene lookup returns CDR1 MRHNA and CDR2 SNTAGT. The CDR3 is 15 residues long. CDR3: CASSDTAGDTGELFF. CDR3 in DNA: TGTGCCAGCAGTGATACGGCAGGGGACACCGGGGAGCTGTTTTTT.

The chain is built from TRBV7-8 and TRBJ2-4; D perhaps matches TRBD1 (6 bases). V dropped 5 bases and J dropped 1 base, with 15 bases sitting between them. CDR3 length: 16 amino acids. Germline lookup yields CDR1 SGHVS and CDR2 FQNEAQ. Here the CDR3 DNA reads TGTGCCAGCAGCAATAACAGGGTCGGGGCCAAAAACATTCAGTACTTC. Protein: CASSNNRVGAKNIQYF.

CDR3 amino acids: CAFGRTSDNEQFF. The CDR3 nucleotides read TGTGCCTTCGGTAGGACTAGTGACAATGAGCAGTTCTTC. V and J are TRBV10-3 and TRBJ2-1, with 7 bases lining up with TRBD2. Germline loops: CDR1 ENHRY, CDR2 SYGVKD. This CDR3 is 13 amino acids long. Trimming at V came to 11 bases and at J to 5 bases, leaving 9 bases not matched to a gene.

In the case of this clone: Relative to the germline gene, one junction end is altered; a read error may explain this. The CDR3 loop reads CSSSLTPGTGTYEQYF. The CDR3 DNA follows: TGTTCCAGCAGCTTAACCCCAGGCACCGGCACCTACGAGCAGTACTTC. This chain connects TRBV7-9 to TRBJ2-7; no definite D call. Germline V gene lookup returns CDR1 SEHNR and CDR2 FQNEAQ (reference sequence). The CDR3 runs to 16 residues. Combining the CDR3 with reference TRBV7-9 and TRBJ2-7 gives the whole variable domain DTGVSQNPRHKITKRGQNVTFRCDPISEHNRLYWYRQTLGQGPEFLTYFQNEAQLEKSRLLSDRFSAERPKGSFSTLEIQRTEQGDSAMYLCSSSLTPGTGTYEQYFGPGTRLTVT.

As DNA, the CDR3 is TGTGCCAGCAGCTTGGTTTCAGGGGGTCCAGAGACCCAGTACTTC. Its protein product is CASSLVSGGPETQYF. This chain connects TRBV5-6 to TRBJ2-5, with TRBD1 matching over 7 bases. Trimming removed 0 bases from V and 4 bases from J; junction bases left unmatched: 6. The germline V gene has CDR1 SGHDT and CDR2 YYEEEE. CDR3 size: 15 residues.

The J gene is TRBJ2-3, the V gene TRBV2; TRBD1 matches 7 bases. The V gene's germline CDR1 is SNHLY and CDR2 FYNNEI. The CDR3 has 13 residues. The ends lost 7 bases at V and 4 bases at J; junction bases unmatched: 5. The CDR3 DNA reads TGTGCCAGCAACCGACAGGGACCAGATACGCAGTATTTT. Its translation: CASNRQGPDTQYF.